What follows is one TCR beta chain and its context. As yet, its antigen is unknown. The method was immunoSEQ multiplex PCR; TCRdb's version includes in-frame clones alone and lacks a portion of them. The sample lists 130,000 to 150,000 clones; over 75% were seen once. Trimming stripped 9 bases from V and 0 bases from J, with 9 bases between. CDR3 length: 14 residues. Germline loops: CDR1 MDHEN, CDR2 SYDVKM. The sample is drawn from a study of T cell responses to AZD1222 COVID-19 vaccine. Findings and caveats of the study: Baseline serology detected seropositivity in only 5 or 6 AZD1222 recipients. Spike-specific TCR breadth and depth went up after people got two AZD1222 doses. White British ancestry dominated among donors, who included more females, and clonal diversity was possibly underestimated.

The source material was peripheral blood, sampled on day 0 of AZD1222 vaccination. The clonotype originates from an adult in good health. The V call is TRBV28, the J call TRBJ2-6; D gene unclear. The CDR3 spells CASGVTSGANVLTF. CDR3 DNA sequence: TGTGCCAGTGGTGTAACCTCTGGGGCCAACGTCCTGACTTTC.